Listed below are T cell receptor beta chains from one sample, sequenced in a study of blood T cell repertoires in COVID-19. The data were produced by immunoSEQ multiplex PCR, yet TCRdb's version contains in-frame clones alone and is incomplete. This repertoire shows more than 200,000 clones, around 84% found once; its top ten account for 4.2%. Sequenced sample: peripheral blood. These receptors all stem from a man in his fifties or sixties with acute or convalescent COVID-19. Both conserved end residues are part of each CDR3. D genes are given only for firm matches. Clone size, where shown, is once, few, many, or a class for clones that have expanded.

len,d_gene,j_gene,v_gene,abundance,CDR3nt,CDR3aa
13,-,TRBJ1-5,TRBV2,-,TGTGCCAGCAGTGGGGAGGCAACTCAGCCCCAGCATTTT,CASSGEATQPQHF
12,-,TRBJ1-2,TRBV12-3/TRBV12-4,-,TGTGCCAGCAGTGGGGGGGACTATGGCTACACCTTC,CASSGGDYGYTF
19,-,TRBJ2-1,TRBV5-1,-,TGCGCCAGCAGCCACAGGGGCGCTGGAGGGGGGCCCCCCCGGAATGAGCAGTTCTTC,CASSHRGAGGGPPRNEQFF
15,-,TRBJ1-6,TRBV28,-,TGTGCCAGCAGTTTGTACCAGGGGAAGAATTCACCCCTCCACTTT,CASSLYQGKNSPLHF
12,-,TRBJ2-5,TRBV28,few,TGTGCCAGCAGTTCAGGGGTAGAGACCCAGTACTTC,CASSSGVETQYF
14,-,TRBJ2-5,TRBV7-2,-,TGTGCCAGCAGCTTAGCCCTAGCTGGTGAGACCCAGTACTTC,CASSLALAGETQYF
16,TRBD1,TRBJ2-1,TRBV18,-,TGTGCCAGCTCACTCAAAACGGGACAGGGAAAGAATGAGCAGTTCTTC,CASSLKTGQGKNEQFF
16,-,TRBJ1-3,TRBV3-1/TRBV3-2,-,TGTGCCAGCAGCCCCTCCGGGGGGGACTCTGGAAACACCATATATTTT,CASSPSGGDSGNTIYF
14,-,TRBJ1-2,TRBV5-1,-,TGCGCCAGCAGTGGGCAGGGAAGTAACTATGGCTACACCTTC,CASSGQGSNYGYTF
16,TRBD2,TRBJ2-5,TRBV18,-,TGTGCCAGCTCACCCATGACTAGCGGGGCCTCAAGAGGCCAGTACTTC,CASSPMTSGASRGQYF
14,-,TRBJ2-7,TRBV28,-,TGTGCCAGCACCCCCACAGGGAATCCCTACGAGCAGTACTTC,CASTPTGNPYEQYF
14,-,TRBJ1-1,TRBV7-8,-,TGTGCCAGCAGCTTAACAGGTATAAACACTGAAGCTTTCTTT,CASSLTGINTEAFF
17,TRBD1,TRBJ2-1,TRBV9,-,TGTGCCAGCAGCACGTCCCCGGGGCAGGGGGCGCTTAATGAGCAGTTCTTC,CASSTSPGQGALNEQFF
13,-,TRBJ2-7,TRBV27,-,TGTGCCAGCAGTTTATTCTCAGGGCTCGAGCAGTACTTC,CASSLFSGLEQYF
16,TRBD1,TRBJ1-1,TRBV9,-,TGTGCCAGCAGCGTGGGACAGGGGGGCCGGGCCACTGAAGCTTTCTTT,CASSVGQGGRATEAFF
14,-,TRBJ2-3,TRBV5-1,-,TGCGCCAGCAGCAAAGCACCCGGCACAGATACGCAGTATTTT,CASSKAPGTDTQYF
15,TRBD1,TRBJ1-1,TRBV18,-,TGTGCCAGCTCGGAACGGACAGGGACGAACACTGAAGCTTTCTTT,CASSERTGTNTEAFF
17,TRBD1,TRBJ2-7,TRBV6-2/TRBV6-3,-,TGTGCCAGCAGTTACCTAAAAGGGACAGGACCCGATTACGAGCAGTACTTC,CASSYLKGTGPDYEQYF
17,-,TRBJ1-5,TRBV29-1,-,TGCAGCGTTGAAGGCGCCCGAACAGGGTTAAACAGTCAGCCCCAGCATTTT,CSVEGARTGLNSQPQHF
15,-,TRBJ2-1,TRBV2,-,TGTGCCAGCAGTGAAACCAGGGTGACGAACAATGAGCAGTTCTTC,CASSETRVTNNEQFF
15,-,TRBJ1-1,TRBV7-2,few,TGTGCCAGCAGCTCCACGACAAGGGGGAGCACTGAAGCTTTCTTT,CASSSTTRGSTEAFF
15,TRBD2,TRBJ2-7,TRBV9,many,TGTGCCAGCAGCGGTAGCGGGAGCCCCGGGGGGGAGCAGTACTTC,CASSGSGSPGGEQYF
14,TRBD1,TRBJ2-5,TRBV10-2,-,TGCGCCAGCAGTGAGCAGGGGGCGTGGGAGACCCAGTACTTC,CASSEQGAWETQYF
17,TRBD1,TRBJ2-1,TRBV2,once,TGTGCCAGCAGAGGAACCGGGACAGGGGACTCCTACAATGAGCAGTTCTTC,CASRGTGTGDSYNEQFF
15,TRBD1,TRBJ2-4,TRBV5-8,-,TGTGCCAGCAGCGGGGAGGGGACAGGGGACAACATTCAGTACTTC,CASSGEGTGDNIQYF
15,TRBD2,TRBJ2-7,TRBV14,-,TGTGCCAGCAGCCAAGTAGCGGGAGGGTCCTACGAGCAGTACTTC,CASSQVAGGSYEQYF
14,-,TRBJ1-1,TRBV6-5,-,TGTGCCAGCAGCCAGACAGACTTGAACACTGAAGCTTTCTTT,CASSQTDLNTEAFF
18,-,TRBJ2-6,TRBV6-7,-,TGTGCCAGCAGTTACGTTGGGGGCCCGAGCTCTGGGGCCAACGTCCTGACTTTC,CASSYVGGPSSGANVLTF
12,-,TRBJ2-4,TRBV5-4,-,TGTGCCAGCAGCTTGGAGGGGAACATTCAGTACTTC,CASSLEGNIQYF
15,TRBD2,TRBJ2-3,TRBV18,-,TGTGCCAGCTCACCATCTAGCGGGGGGATAAATACGCAGTATTTT,CASSPSSGGINTQYF
14,TRBD2,TRBJ2-7,TRBV20-1,-,TGCAGTGCTAGTAAGCGGGGGCTTTCCTACGAGCAGTACTTC,CSASKRGLSYEQYF
14,TRBD1,TRBJ1-4,TRBV6-5,-,TGTGCCAGCAGTTGGTTGACAGGGGGGGAAAAACTGTTTTTT,CASSWLTGGEKLFF
15,TRBD1,TRBJ2-5,TRBV7-2,-,TGTGCCAGCAGCTTAGGGACAGGGGCAGGGGAGACCCAGTACTTC,CASSLGTGAGETQYF
13,-,TRBJ1-5,TRBV7-9,-,TGTGCCAGCAGCCCTAGCACGAATCAGCCCCAGCATTTT,CASSPSTNQPQHF
19,TRBD1,TRBJ2-7,TRBV18,-,TGTGCCAGCTCGTCAGCCGGGACAGGGGGCGAACTAGCGGCGTACGAGCAGTACTTC,CASSSAGTGGELAAYEQYF
14,-,TRBJ2-5,TRBV6-5,-,TGTGCCAGCAGTATTACAGGGTTCCAAGAGACCCAGTACTTC,CASSITGFQETQYF
16,-,TRBJ1-6,TRBV10-3,-,TGTGCCATCAGTGACAGGGGAGCAGGCTATAATTCACCCCTCCACTTT,CAISDRGAGYNSPLHF
13,-,TRBJ2-7,TRBV18,-,TGTGCCAGCTCATTAGTGCGGTACTACGAGCAGTACTTC,CASSLVRYYEQYF
14,TRBD1,TRBJ2-7,TRBV6-5,few,TGTGCCAGCAGCAGTGGGACAGGGAGCGGCGAGCAGTACTTC,CASSSGTGSGEQYF
15,TRBD1,TRBJ1-1,TRBV9,-,TGTGCCAGCAGACCTAATGGACAGGGGAACACTGAAGCTTTCTTT,CASRPNGQGNTEAFF
15,TRBD2,TRBJ2-3,TRBV12-5,-,TGTGCTAGTGGGCTTAGCGGGGGGGACACAGATACGCAGTATTTT,CASGLSGGDTDTQYF
15,TRBD1,TRBJ2-7,TRBV12-5,-,TGTGCTAGTGCTCTCTCTGGGACAGGGTTTTACGAGCAGTACTTC,CASALSGTGFYEQYF
16,TRBD1,TRBJ1-1,TRBV9,-,TGTGCCAGCAGCCCGCGGGACAGGGGGAAGAACACTGAAGCTTTCTTT,CASSPRDRGKNTEAFF
17,TRBD1,TRBJ2-2,TRBV10-3,-,TGTGCCATCAGTGAGTCGAAAGGTGGACAGGTCGGCGGGGAGCTGTTTTTT,CAISESKGGQVGGELFF
15,TRBD2,TRBJ2-7,TRBV7-7,few,TGTGCTAGCAGCTTAGGGCCCGGACTAGCTTACGAGCAGTACTTC,CASSLGPGLAYEQYF
14,-,TRBJ1-2,TRBV4-1,-,TGCGCCAGCAGCCAACGCGGGGTTGACGATGGCTACACCTTC,CASSQRGVDDGYTF
17,TRBD1,TRBJ1-4,TRBV11-2,-,TGTGCCAGCAGCTCTAGACCCGCCGGAACAGGGGGTGAAAAACTGTTTTTT,CASSSRPAGTGGEKLFF
14,TRBD2,TRBJ2-1,TRBV14,-,TGTGCCAGCAGCGTAGCGGGGGTTTACAATGAGCAGTTCTTC,CASSVAGVYNEQFF